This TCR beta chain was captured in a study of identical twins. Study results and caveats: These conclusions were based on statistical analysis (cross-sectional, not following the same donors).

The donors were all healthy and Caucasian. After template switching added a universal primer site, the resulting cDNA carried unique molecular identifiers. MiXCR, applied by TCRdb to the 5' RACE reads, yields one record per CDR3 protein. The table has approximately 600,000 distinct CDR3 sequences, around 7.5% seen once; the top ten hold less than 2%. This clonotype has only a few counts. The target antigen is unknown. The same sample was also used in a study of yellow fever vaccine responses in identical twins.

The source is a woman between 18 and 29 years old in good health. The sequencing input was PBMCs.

The CDR3 DNA reads as TGCAGCGCCTCCGACAGAAAAAATACGAACACCGGGGAGCTGTTTTTT. It specifies CSASDRKNTNTGELFF. The rearrangement joins TRBV29-1 to TRBJ2-2, with D maybe TRBD1 (5 bases). CDR3 size: 16 residues. Germline V lookup: CDR1 SQVTM, CDR2 ANQGSEA. Trimming stripped 7 bases from V and 0 bases from J, with 18 bases between.